A selection of T cell receptor beta chains follows, all from one sample in a study of shared clonotypes between healthy human individuals. The data were produced by immunoSEQ multiplex PCR, yet TCRdb's version contains in-frame clones alone and is incomplete. The sample yields 2 million to 3 million clones, under 95% seen once. The material sequenced was naive CD4+ T cells from PBMCs. The receptor set was obtained from a man in his late teens or twenties in good health. Some clones in this sample may be carry-over from other donors' samples. Each CDR3 is given with its conserved first and last residue. A D gene is named only where the DNA matches it firmly.

TRBV19	11	TRBJ1-2	.	CASSFNYGYTF
TRBV10-3	13	TRBJ1-1	TRBD1	CAISRQGNTEAFF
TRBV7-8	16	TRBJ1-5	.	CASSFNPGRSNQPQHF
TRBV29-1	17	TRBJ2-7	TRBD2	CSVEDRTSGRGSYEQYF
TRBV9	16	TRBJ2-1	TRBD1	CASSAQGASSYNEQFF
TRBV28	17	TRBJ2-5	TRBD2	CASSLRLAGGSKETQYF
TRBV2	13	TRBJ1-2	.	CASSGQGNYGYTF
TRBV28	13	TRBJ2-7	.	CASSLSGPYEQYF
TRBV11-2	16	TRBJ2-2	.	CASSPRTPGRTGELFF
TRBV18	16	TRBJ1-1	.	CASSPVPGMASTEAFF
TRBV7-9	14	TRBJ2-7	.	CASSLAPQNSEQYF
TRBV5-1	13	TRBJ2-3	.	CASSPASVFSQYF
TRBV27	13	TRBJ2-5	.	CASSSPWEETQYF
TRBV9	16	TRBJ2-2	.	CASSVATGGWSGELFF
TRBV6-5	14	TRBJ2-7	.	CASSYGGISYEQYF
TRBV28	14	TRBJ1-3	.	CASSWRAGGNTIYF
TRBV25-1	13	TRBJ2-7	TRBD1	CASSRGQTYEQYF
TRBV7-6	16	TRBJ2-7	.	CASSSLMPGAHGEQYF
TRBV6-4	15	TRBJ2-7	TRBD2	CASIRAGVSSEEQYF
TRBV5-1	15	TRBJ2-5	.	CASSVRDTQLETQYF
TRBV28	13	TRBJ2-7	.	CASSGNGHYEQYF
TRBV28	14	TRBJ2-5	.	CASSLSGAQETQYF
TRBV7-9	14	TRBJ2-7	.	CASSLVLDISEQYF
TRBV7-6	15	TRBJ2-5	TRBD1	CASSLGVQGGETQYF
TRBV28	13	TRBJ1-3	TRBD1	CASTRTGVDTIYF
TRBV4-1	15	TRBJ1-5	TRBD1	CASSQDGQVGQPQHF